Listed below are T cell receptor beta chains from one sample, sequenced in a study of molecular identifiers for immune sequencing clone quantification. A single record per CDR3 protein comes from TCRdb applying MiXCR to the PCR reads. The sample lists under 600,000 distinct CDR3 sequences, around 21% occurring once. The sequencing sample was made of naive CD8+ T cells from blood, with Jurkat cell RNA spiked in. All receptors come from a human donor in good health. Some libraries in this study had Jurkat cell RNA spiked in. Both conserved end residues are part of each CDR3. D genes are given only for firm matches. Clone size, where shown, is once, few, many, or a class for clones that have expanded.

d_gene	j_gene	v_gene	abundance	CDR3nt	CDR3aa
-	TRBJ1-1	TRBV18	-	TGTGCCAGCTCATCTTCGGACGCCGGAATATGGAACACTGAAGCTTCCTTT	CASSSSDAGIWNTEASF
-	TRBJ1-1	TRBV9	-	-	CASSVGAGTEASF
-	TRBJ2-7	TRBV4-1	few	TGCGCCAGCAGCCAAGCCCCGGGCACCAGCTCCTACGAGCAGTACTTC	CASSQAPGTSSYEQYF
TRBD1	TRBJ2-2	TRBV27	few	TGTGCCAGCAGTTTCAGGGGGCGGGACGGGGAGCTGTTTTTT	CASSFRGRDGELFF
TRBD1	TRBJ2-7	TRBV7-9	-	TGTGCCAGCCACGACAGGGGCGAGCAGTACTTC	CASHDRGEQYF
TRBD1	TRBJ2-7	TRBV6-2/TRBV6-3	few	TGTGCCAGCAGTTACGGGGACAGGGGCCCCTACGAGCAGTACTTC	CASSYGDRGPYEQYF
-	TRBJ2-5	TRBV28	many	TGTGCCAGCAGTCCTCGCGGACAAGAGACCCAGTACTTC	CASSPRGQETQYF
TRBD1	TRBJ1-2	TRBV6-2/TRBV6-3	-	TGTGCCGGGAAAAAGAACAGGGGTTCTTATGGCTACACCTTC	CAGKKNRGSYGYTF
TRBD2	TRBJ2-2	TRBV19	-	TGTGCCAGTAGTCCCTCTAGCGGGGGGGTCGTCCCCGGGGAGCTGTTTTTT	CASSPSSGGVVPGELFF
TRBD2	TRBJ2-5	TRBV28	-	TGTGCCAGCAGATCGACTAGCGGGAAAGGCCAAGAGACCCAGTACTTC	CASRSTSGKGQETQYF
-	TRBJ2-1	TRBV7-6	many	TGTGCCAGCAGCTTAGATGGAGGGTCCTACAATGAGCAGTTCTTC	CASSLDGGSYNEQFF
-	TRBJ1-1	TRBV30	many	TGTGCCTGGAGTGCTTACACTGAAGCTTTCTTT	CAWSAYTEAFF
TRBD1	TRBJ1-1	TRBV6-2/TRBV6-3	few	TGTGCCAGCAGTTACCCTGGGACAGTCACTGAAGCTTTCTTT	CASSYPGTVTEAFF
-	TRBJ2-1	TRBV11-2	few	TGTGCCAGCAGCTTATATCAGGGACATGAGCAGTTCTTC	CASSLYQGHEQFF
-	TRBJ2-7	TRBV6-5	many	TGTGCCAGCAGTTACGGAAGAGAGCAGTACTTC	CASSYGREQYF
-	TRBJ2-3	TRBV4-3	many	TGCGCCAGCAGCCAAGATTCCGGGCCAGGGGTTCCAGATACGCAGTATTTT	CASSQDSGPGVPDTQYF
-	TRBJ1-2	TRBV19	-	TGTGTCAGTAGTACTGAACCCGAAGGGGTCTACGGTATCTATGGCTACACCTTC	CVSSTEPEGVYGIYGYTF
TRBD2	TRBJ2-7	TRBV5-6	many	TGTGCCAGCAGCCTCGTAGTACGGGAGGTATCGTACGAGCAGTACTTC	CASSLVVREVSYEQYF
TRBD2	TRBJ2-6	TRBV6-2/TRBV6-3	-	TGTGCCAGCACTGGACTAGCGGGAGGATCTGGGGCCAACGTCCTGACTTTC	CASTGLAGGSGANVLTF
-	TRBJ2-7	TRBV27	few	TGTGCCAGCAGTTTAGTTTTCGGACAGACCTCCTCCTACGAGCAGTACTTC	CASSLVFGQTSSYEQYF
-	TRBJ1-5	TRBV2	few	TGTGCCAGCACTGATATGATCGGAGACCAGCCCCAGCATTTT	CASTDMIGDQPQHF
TRBD1	TRBJ1-4	TRBV6-2/TRBV6-3	-	TGTGCCAGCAGGGGACAGCCTAATGAAAAACTGTTTTTT	CASRGQPNEKLFF
TRBD2	TRBJ2-5	TRBV6-2/TRBV6-3	-	TGTGCCAGCAGCCCCTTGGGCGGGAGATACGGAGAGACCCAGTACTTC	CASSPLGGRYGETQYF
-	TRBJ1-4	TRBV15	many	TGTGCCACCAGCGGAAGGGGGGATGAAAAACTGTTTTTT	CATSGRGDEKLFF
TRBD1	TRBJ1-2	TRBV27	few	TGTGCCAGCACCCACGAGGGGACAGGGGGACACTTGCCCCGGGGCTACACCTTC	CASTHEGTGGHLPRGYTF
-	TRBJ2-7	TRBV11-2	-	TGTGCCAGCAGCTTAGTAGACAGCACACGAGGCGAGCAGTACTTC	CASSLVDSTRGEQYF
-	TRBJ2-3	TRBV6-5	few	TGTGCCAGCAGGGAGCTAGGCGGGCCTGGAGATACGCAGTATTTT	CASRELGGPGDTQYF
-	TRBJ2-6	TRBV19	few	TGTGCCAGTAGTGACGGGAGTAGGGGGGCCAACGTCCTGACTTTC	CASSDGSRGANVLTF
-	TRBJ2-7	TRBV28	many	TGTGCCAGCAGTTTCGGGTACGGCGAGCAGTACTTC	CASSFGYGEQYF
TRBD2	TRBJ2-3	TRBV18	many	TGTGCCAGCTCCGGGCGGGGTCCTTCGACTAGCGGGAGAAACACAGATACGCAGTATTTT	CASSGRGPSTSGRNTDTQYF
TRBD2	TRBJ2-2	TRBV13	-	TGTGCCAGCAGCTTACTGTTCGTATCTAGCGGGTCCCCGGACACCGGGGAGCTGTTTTTT	CASSLLFVSSGSPDTGELFF
-	TRBJ1-2	TRBV13	-	TGTGCCAGCAGCTTAGCGCCCTATACCGATGGCTACACCTTC	CASSLAPYTDGYTF
-	TRBJ2-3	TRBV12-3/TRBV12-4	many	TGTGCCAGCAGTCAATTGGTGGGAGTTGCAGATACGCAGTATTTT	CASSQLVGVADTQYF
-	TRBJ1-5	TRBV27	-	TGTGCCACCAGTTTATATATAGGACAGCCCCAGCATTTT	CATSLYIGQPQHF
-	TRBJ1-1	TRBV4-1	few	TGCGCCAGCAGCCAAGGGGGATTGGGGGACACTGAAGCTTTCTTT	CASSQGGLGDTEAFF
-	TRBJ2-2	TRBV20-1	-	TGCAGTGCACTAAGCCCCGGGACTGGCGGGGTGAAATTTCCCGGAGAGCTGTTTTTT	CSALSPGTGGVKFPGELFF
TRBD1	TRBJ2-3	TRBV5-6	once	TGTGTCAGCAGCCCAGGGACAGCGACAGATACGCAGTATTTT	CVSSPGTATDTQYF
-	TRBJ2-7	TRBV11-2	few	TGTGCCAGCAGCCGACCACAAGGAGAGCAGTACTTC	CASSRPQGEQYF
-	TRBJ2-1	TRBV12-3/TRBV12-4	-	TGTGCCAGCAGTCCCATGTCCCCTTACAATGAGCAGTTCTTC	CASSPMSPYNEQFF
-	TRBJ2-7	TRBV7-6	many	TGTGCCAGCAGCCGAGAATGGGGGTACGAGCAGTACTTC	CASSREWGYEQYF
-	TRBJ2-7	TRBV12-3/TRBV12-4	-	TGTGCCAGCAGCACTCTGACTAGTCACGGCCACGGGCAGTACTTC	CASSTLTSHGHGQYF
-	TRBJ2-3	TRBV6-1	many	TGTGCCAGCAGTGAACCCCTATCCTACACAGATACGCAGTATTTT	CASSEPLSYTDTQYF
-	TRBJ1-2	TRBV4-3	-	TGCGCCAGCAGCCAAGGTTTCCCCTCCAACTATGGCTACACCTTC	CASSQGFPSNYGYTF
TRBD2	TRBJ2-7	TRBV20-1	few	TGCAGTGCTAGAGGGGGGGAGGGAGCCTACGAGCAGTACTTC	CSARGGEGAYEQYF
TRBD2	TRBJ2-5	TRBV5-5	-	TGTGCCAGCAGCTGGGGGGGGGCTAGCGGGATAGTAGAGACCCAGTACTTC	CASSWGGASGIVETQYF
TRBD2	TRBJ2-7	TRBV28	few	TGTGCCAGCAGCTCCATAGCGGGAGGGGGGCCCTACGAGCAGTACTTC	CASSSIAGGGPYEQYF
-	TRBJ2-1	TRBV12-3/TRBV12-4	-	TGTGCCAGCAGTTTTATTCGACTTGAGCAGTTCTTC	CASSFIRLEQFF
TRBD2	TRBJ2-7	TRBV30	few	TGTGCCTGGAGTTCCCCCCTAGCGGGGGGATACGAGCAGTACTTC	CAWSSPLAGGYEQYF
-	TRBJ1-2	TRBV30	-	TGTGCCTGGAGTGAAGGTGGGGCTAACTATGGCTACACCTTC	CAWSEGGANYGYTF
TRBD1	TRBJ2-7	TRBV19	-	TGTGCCAGTAGCCCCGGGACAGAAAACTACGAGCAGTACTTC	CASSPGTENYEQYF
-	TRBJ1-2	TRBV20-1	few	TGCAGTGCCTACGACAGTCAGGGGATTTATGGCTACACCTTC	CSAYDSQGIYGYTF